This T cell receptor (beta chain) is drawn from a study of radiation and T cells in renal cell carcinoma. Sequencing was performed with immunoSEQ multiplex PCR; in TCRdb, only in-frame clones are kept and a portion is missing. The sample holds 30,000 to 40,000 clones, 65% to 85% seen once. Germline CDR1 reads LGHNA; CDR2 reads YSLEER. CDR3 size: 13 residues. The V end lost 4 bases, the J end lost 11 bases, and 12 bases lay between the germline ends. Time point in this sample: blood 4 weeks post-SBRT, at nephrectomy. The treatment denotes: 15 Gy SBRT to primary tumor, nephrectomy 4 weeks later. This renal cell carcinoma was of the clear cell type.

This chain uses TRBV4-3 with TRBJ1-6; D is ambiguous. The specimen was blood, collected from a patient whose treatment included radiotherapy and nephrectomy. The sequence was obtained from a man between 60 and 70 years old with renal cell carcinoma. CDR3 protein: CASSLGSNTPLHF. The CDR3 nucleotides read TGCGCCAGCAGCCTGGGGAGTAACACACCCCTCCACTTT.